This T cell receptor (beta chain) was captured in a study of HIV-infected children after antiretroviral therapy interruption (dated by TCRdb to about 2019). At the level of the whole study: Eight children, all with CD4+ count above 500 and viral load below 50 copies/ml, were included, of whom four were on planned treatment interruption and four were on continuous treatment. The interruption group had a median age of around 10 years, compared with approximately 8 years in the continuous treatment group. Recorded exposure to EBV and CMV was present in most of the participating children. For the interruption arm, samples were taken at week 0, at week 12, at the end of interruption (week 24 or 48), and roughly 3 years after the study ended. Continuous-treatment samples were analyzed from corresponding weeks 0, 48 and 150. Alongside measurements of thymic output, TCR repertoires of children on planned treatment interruption were compared with TCR repertoires of children on continuous antiretroviral treatment. The paper as a whole reports these results and caveats: In naive CD4+ repertoires of PTI patients, reduced CDR3 sharing between time points was observed after interruption began, whereas many sequences were found to be shared between end of interruption and 3 years later. Sorted CD45RA+ naive cells might include minor non-naive CD45RA+ populations such as EMRA or stem memory cells. The naive CD4+ Gini coefficient rose by the end of treatment interruption, suggesting clonal expansion, and returned to baseline by 3 years. The small number of patients is a limitation of the study, so the data should be interpreted with caution.

According to the germline V gene (reference sequence), CDR1 reads MNHEY and CDR2 reads SMNVEV. The germline V end is reduced by 1 base and the J end by 3 bases; junction bases left unmatched: 10. There are 17 amino acids in the CDR3, from cysteine to phenylalanine inclusive. Of all the DNA, just the CDR3 is kept, 51 bases in frame from base 1. Libraries came from 3' RACE. To correct PCR amplification bias, TCR libraries were generated from RNA with a 3' RACE protocol that used unique molecular identifiers. Up to 12 amplicon libraries were pooled and sequenced on an Illumina MiSeq with v2 2x250 paired-end chemistry. The authors' analysis ran thus. Reads were processed with Decombinator for assignment of V and J genes and CDR3, and barcode-based correction of errors and PCR bias was applied. Repertoires were subsampled to equal depth before Gini coefficients were calculated with the R ineq package. Three approaches were used to assess CDR3 similarity: GLIPH, Hamming distance and a shared triplet metric. The raw public data were reprocessed by TCRdb itself: fastp quality trimming at Q25, MiXCR clonotype calling, in-frame beta chains only. All rows with the same CDR3 protein become a single entry with the most common DNA and genes. It is TCRdb's table, rather than the study itself, that gives the V and J calls and clone size. In all, the sample holds tens of thousands of distinct CDR3 sequences, and approximately 7% of those were seen once. The ten largest account for more than 0.75% of the sample.

In the paper's terms, the treatment or condition label means: PENTA 11 planned treatment interruption arm or continuous ART arm. The participants were children from the United Kingdom between 2 and 15 years old who had been on ART with at least three drugs for 24 weeks or longer. Cryopreserved PBMCs with at least 5 million viable cells were required; a few candidate patients were excluded for low viable PBMC yield. Naive CD4+ CD45RA+ CD45RO- T cells were FACS-sorted from thawed PBMCs on a FACSAria III cell sorter. The sorted cells were fixed, and RNA was then extracted with the RNeasy FFPE kit and afterward with the RNeasy Micro kit. This clonotype was recorded at least ten times. Its antigen target is currently unknown. No quality values exist for individual bases; no much larger clone is one base distant.

This chain is built from TRBV27 and TRBJ2-5; 8 of the junction bases match TRBD2. This specimen was CD45RA+ CD4+ T cells from PBMCs, pooled from several time points, taken from a donor given antiretroviral therapy, either interrupted or continuous. This sample's cell subset or site label indicates: naive CD4+ CD45RA+ CD45RO- T cells. The receptor's source is a pool of human donors with HIV. The CDR3 has the sequence CASSLWGAGVLKETQYF. The nucleotides read TGTGCCAGCAGTTTATGGGGAGCGGGAGTTTTGAAAGAGACCCAGTACTTC.